This T cell receptor beta chain came from a study of PD-1 blockade in classical Hodgkin lymphoma. All trial patients relapsed after autologous stem cell transplantation. The table came from immunoSEQ multiplex PCR; TCRdb's copy has only in-frame clones and leaves some out. The data contain about 21,000 clones, about 63% of them singletons. Study outcomes and limitations: It was reported that newly diagnosed patients had less baseline TCR diversity than healthy donors. The authors have not defined what causes the repertoire differences, possibly disease activity or prior therapy.

Of note for this clone: As yet, its antigen is unknown.

The receptor was derived from a human donor with classical Hodgkin lymphoma. Here the sequenced sample was peripheral blood mononuclear cells (PBMCs), taken at baseline.

As DNA, the CDR3 is TGTGCCAGTAGTATGGAGGCCTCAAATTCACCCCTCCACTTT. As protein: CASSMEASNSPLHF. The rearrangement joins TRBV19 to TRBJ1-6, with unresolved D. Trimming shortened V by 3 bases and J by 7 bases, and 10 bases separated the two germline ends. The CDR3 totals 14 residues. CDR1 LNHDA and CDR2 SQIVND come from the germline V gene (reference sequence). Full variable domain (missing parts from reference TRBV19 and TRBJ1-6): DGGITQSPKYLFRKEGQNVTLSCEQNLNHDAMYWYRQDPGQGLRLIYYSQIVNDFQKGDIAEGYSVSREKKESFPLTVTSAQKNPTAFYLCASSMEASNSPLHFGNGTRLTVT.